The rows below give T cell receptor beta chains drawn from one sample of a study of T cell changes during pregnancy in multiple sclerosis. Sequencing used immunoSEQ multiplex PCR; TCRdb keeps in-frame clones, though not all of them. The sample yields 30,000 to 45,000 clones, more than 70% seen once. The source was CD4+ T cells from peripheral blood mononuclear cells, collected in the first trimester of pregnancy. These receptors were taken from a female donor with multiple sclerosis, enrolled in a pregnancy study. CDR3s include the opening cysteine and the closing phenylalanine or tryptophan. The D gene is left open where the match is weak. Size tells how often a clone was seen (once, few, many) or the class of an expanded clone, and some rows leave it out.

clone size: -
J gene: TRBJ2-1
V gene: TRBV6-1
D gene: TRBD1
CDR3 DNA: TGTGCCAGCAGGGATCGGGACAGGGGTAATGAGCAGTTCTTC
CDR3 protein: CASRDRDRGNEQFF

clone size: -
J gene: TRBJ2-1
V gene: TRBV7-2
D gene: TRBD2
CDR3 DNA: TGTGCCAGCAGCTTAATGAACCGCGGGGGATTTGATGAGCAGTTCTTC
CDR3 protein: CASSLMNRGGFDEQFF

clone size: -
J gene: TRBJ2-7
V gene: TRBV2
D gene: -
CDR3 DNA: TGTGCCAGCAGTGAGACCGGGACATGGGGCGAGGAGCAGTACTTC
CDR3 protein: CASSETGTWGEEQYF

clone size: -
J gene: TRBJ2-4
V gene: TRBV28
D gene: TRBD2
CDR3 DNA: TGTGCCAGCAGTCAACTAGCGGGGCGGTGGAACATTCAGTACTTC
CDR3 protein: CASSQLAGRWNIQYF

clone size: -
J gene: TRBJ2-1
V gene: TRBV27
D gene: TRBD2
CDR3 DNA: TGTGCCAGCAGTTTCAGGACGGGAGGGCAGTTCTTC
CDR3 protein: CASSFRTGGQFF

clone size: -
J gene: TRBJ1-4
V gene: TRBV7-9
D gene: TRBD1
CDR3 DNA: TGTGCCAGCAGCACCCCCGGGACAGGGAATGAAAAACTGTTTTTT
CDR3 protein: CASSTPGTGNEKLFF

clone size: once
J gene: TRBJ2-1
V gene: TRBV19
D gene: TRBD2
CDR3 DNA: TGTGCCAGTAGTATCCGGCTAGCGGGGGGAGATGAGCAGTTCTTC
CDR3 protein: CASSIRLAGGDEQFF

clone size: -
J gene: TRBJ2-1
V gene: TRBV2
D gene: TRBD1
CDR3 DNA: TGTGCCAGCAGGGGAGAGACAGGGGGCGTCAGAAGTTACTACAATGAGCAGTTCTTC
CDR3 protein: CASRGETGGVRSYYNEQFF

clone size: -
J gene: TRBJ2-1
V gene: TRBV11-3
D gene: TRBD2
CDR3 DNA: TGTGCCAGCAGGGGCCGGGAGGAGATTGAGCAGTTCTTC
CDR3 protein: CASRGREEIEQFF

clone size: -
J gene: TRBJ1-6
V gene: TRBV7-8
D gene: TRBD1
CDR3 DNA: TGTGCCAGCAGCTACCCGGGGACAGGGCCCAATTCACCCCTCCACTTT
CDR3 protein: CASSYPGTGPNSPLHF

clone size: -
J gene: TRBJ2-1
V gene: TRBV9
D gene: TRBD2
CDR3 DNA: TGTGCCAGCAGCGTAGGGGCTAGCGGGAGAGGAGATGAGCAGTTCTTC
CDR3 protein: CASSVGASGRGDEQFF

clone size: few
J gene: TRBJ2-2
V gene: TRBV7-9
D gene: TRBD1
CDR3 DNA: TGTGCCAGCAGCCCCTGGACAGGGGGCACCGGGGAGCTGTTTTTT
CDR3 protein: CASSPWTGGTGELFF

clone size: -
J gene: TRBJ1-6
V gene: TRBV19
D gene: TRBD1
CDR3 DNA: TGTGCCAGTAGACAGGGGTTGAACTATAATTCACCCCTCCACTTT
CDR3 protein: CASRQGLNYNSPLHF

clone size: -
J gene: TRBJ2-5
V gene: TRBV5-6
D gene: TRBD2
CDR3 DNA: TGTGCCAGCAGCTTGGTGGCGGGGGGGTTGGAGACCCAGTACTTC
CDR3 protein: CASSLVAGGLETQYF

clone size: -
J gene: TRBJ1-3
V gene: TRBV5-1
D gene: -
CDR3 DNA: TGCGCCAGCAGCTTGGCCGGGGGGAGCTCCTCTGGAAACACCATATATTTT
CDR3 protein: CASSLAGGSSSGNTIYF

clone size: -
J gene: TRBJ2-4
V gene: TRBV6-1
D gene: -
CDR3 DNA: TGTGCCAGCAGTGCCGACGGTCTGTTGGAGATAGCCAAAAACATTCAGTACTTC
CDR3 protein: CASSADGLLEIAKNIQYF

clone size: -
J gene: TRBJ1-1
V gene: TRBV5-6
D gene: -
CDR3 DNA: TGTGCCAGCAGCTTGGGGGGGAGGGGAACTGAAGCTTTCTTT
CDR3 protein: CASSLGGRGTEAFF

clone size: few
J gene: TRBJ1-4
V gene: TRBV2
D gene: TRBD1
CDR3 DNA: TGTGCCAGCAGTGTGGACAGGGGCAATGAAAAACTGTTTTTT
CDR3 protein: CASSVDRGNEKLFF

clone size: -
J gene: TRBJ1-5
V gene: TRBV2
D gene: -
CDR3 DNA: TGTGCCTGCGTCGGGAATGCCTTTAGCAATCAGCCCCAGCATTTT
CDR3 protein: CACVGNAFSNQPQHF

clone size: -
J gene: TRBJ2-3
V gene: TRBV11-2
D gene: TRBD2
CDR3 DNA: TGTGCCAGCAGCTTAGTACTAGCGGGAGGATGGGATACGCAGTATTTT
CDR3 protein: CASSLVLAGGWDTQYF

clone size: once
J gene: TRBJ2-4
V gene: TRBV18
D gene: TRBD1
CDR3 DNA: TGTGCCAGCTCAGCGGGACAGGGGCCGTTTCTAGCCAAAAACATTCAGTACTTC
CDR3 protein: CASSAGQGPFLAKNIQYF

clone size: -
J gene: TRBJ1-3
V gene: TRBV7-9
D gene: -
CDR3 DNA: TGTGCCGGTGAGATAAACTCTGGAAACACCATATATTTT
CDR3 protein: CAGEINSGNTIYF

clone size: -
J gene: TRBJ2-7
V gene: TRBV19
D gene: -
CDR3 DNA: TGTGCCAGTAGTCAAGCGGGCCGCCGCTACGAGCAGTACTTC
CDR3 protein: CASSQAGRRYEQYF

clone size: -
J gene: TRBJ1-5
V gene: TRBV6-1
D gene: -
CDR3 DNA: TGTGCCAGCAGATCAGCCGGACGGACTAATCAGCCCCAGCATTTT
CDR3 protein: CASRSAGRTNQPQHF

clone size: few
J gene: TRBJ1-2
V gene: TRBV6-6
D gene: -
CDR3 DNA: TGTGCCAGCACCCTTTACGAGACAAGAAGTGGCTACACCTTC
CDR3 protein: CASTLYETRSGYTF

clone size: -
J gene: TRBJ2-5
V gene: TRBV9
D gene: TRBD2
CDR3 DNA: TGTGCCAGCAGCGTGACTAGCGACCAAGAGACCCAGTACTTC
CDR3 protein: CASSVTSDQETQYF

clone size: once
J gene: TRBJ2-7
V gene: TRBV18
D gene: TRBD1
CDR3 DNA: TGTGCCAGCTCACCAGGGACAGACTCCTACGAGCAGTACTTC
CDR3 protein: CASSPGTDSYEQYF

clone size: -
J gene: TRBJ2-5
V gene: TRBV7-6
D gene: TRBD1
CDR3 DNA: TGTGCCAGCAGCCCTGGGACAGAACAAGAGACCCAGTACTTC
CDR3 protein: CASSPGTEQETQYF

clone size: -
J gene: TRBJ2-1
V gene: TRBV4-2
D gene: TRBD2
CDR3 DNA: TGTGCCAGCAGCCAAGATACACTAGCGGAGACCCAAGTCGATGAGCAGTTCTTC
CDR3 protein: CASSQDTLAETQVDEQFF

clone size: -
J gene: TRBJ2-4
V gene: TRBV7-9
D gene: -
CDR3 DNA: TGTGCCAGCAGCTCAGGACAGATTCTAGCCAAAAACATTCAGTACTTC
CDR3 protein: CASSSGQILAKNIQYF

clone size: -
J gene: TRBJ2-1
V gene: TRBV19
D gene: TRBD1
CDR3 DNA: TGTGCCAGTAGTATGTCGACAGGGCAAGGGGGTTATGAGCAGTTCTTC
CDR3 protein: CASSMSTGQGGYEQFF

clone size: -
J gene: TRBJ2-3
V gene: TRBV5-4
D gene: TRBD1
CDR3 DNA: TGTGCCAGCAGCCCGACGGGACAGAAGACAGATACGCAGTATTTT
CDR3 protein: CASSPTGQKTDTQYF

clone size: -
J gene: TRBJ2-5
V gene: TRBV27
D gene: -
CDR3 DNA: TGTGCCAGCGGCCTGACGGGAAAGACCCAGTACTTC
CDR3 protein: CASGLTGKTQYF

clone size: once
J gene: TRBJ2-4
V gene: TRBV6-5
D gene: -
CDR3 DNA: TGTGCCAGCAGAGGGAGTTCTTCTTGGGCCATTCAGTACTTC
CDR3 protein: CASRGSSSWAIQYF

clone size: -
J gene: TRBJ1-1
V gene: TRBV2
D gene: -
CDR3 DNA: TGTGCCACCCTTCCACGAGGCAGGGCTGAAGCTTTCTTT
CDR3 protein: CATLPRGRAEAFF

clone size: -
J gene: TRBJ2-1
V gene: TRBV5-1
D gene: TRBD2
CDR3 DNA: TGCGCCAGCAGCTTGCAACTCGCGGCACTTTCAGCGGGGGGAACCTACAATGAGCAGTTCTTC
CDR3 protein: CASSLQLAALSAGGTYNEQFF

clone size: -
J gene: TRBJ2-7
V gene: TRBV5-5
D gene: TRBD1
CDR3 DNA: TGTGCCAGCAGCTCGGGACAGTTACTTGTGAGTTACGAGCAGTACTTC
CDR3 protein: CASSSGQLLVSYEQYF

clone size: -
J gene: TRBJ2-1
V gene: TRBV7-2
D gene: -
CDR3 DNA: TGTGCCAGCAGCCCAGAGGAGCTATTTGGGCAGTTCTTC
CDR3 protein: CASSPEELFGQFF

clone size: -
J gene: TRBJ1-2
V gene: TRBV7-9
D gene: TRBD1
CDR3 DNA: TGTGCCAGCAGCTTAGGGGGACAGCCTAACTATGGCTACACCTTC
CDR3 protein: CASSLGGQPNYGYTF

clone size: -
J gene: TRBJ1-5
V gene: TRBV4-1
D gene: -
CDR3 DNA: TGCGCCAGCAGCCCCGCGGACACCTACAATCAGCCCCAGCATTTT
CDR3 protein: CASSPADTYNQPQHF

clone size: -
J gene: TRBJ1-6
V gene: TRBV5-1
D gene: -
CDR3 DNA: TGCGCCAGCAGTTTGGGGATACCAGGGCTAAATTCACCCCTCCACTTT
CDR3 protein: CASSLGIPGLNSPLHF

clone size: -
J gene: TRBJ1-1
V gene: TRBV28
D gene: TRBD1
CDR3 DNA: TGTGCCAGCAATACAGGGGGCAGCGGCACTGAAGCTTTCTTT
CDR3 protein: CASNTGGSGTEAFF

clone size: -
J gene: TRBJ2-1
V gene: TRBV5-1
D gene: TRBD2
CDR3 DNA: TGCGCCAGCAGCTTTAGGACTAGCGGGGGGGCGAAAAATGAGCAGTTCTTC
CDR3 protein: CASSFRTSGGAKNEQFF

clone size: -
J gene: TRBJ1-2
V gene: TRBV19
D gene: -
CDR3 DNA: TGTGCCAGTAGTATCCAAGGGAGGCCGAGCGGCTACACCTTC
CDR3 protein: CASSIQGRPSGYTF

clone size: -
J gene: TRBJ2-2
V gene: TRBV7-3
D gene: TRBD1
CDR3 DNA: TGTGCCAGCAGCTTCGGACAGGGTCGAACCGGGGAGCTGTTTTTT
CDR3 protein: CASSFGQGRTGELFF

clone size: -
J gene: TRBJ2-4
V gene: TRBV6-5
D gene: TRBD2
CDR3 DNA: TGTGCCAGCAGTAGACTAGCGGTAGCCAAAAACATTCAGTACTTC
CDR3 protein: CASSRLAVAKNIQYF

clone size: -
J gene: TRBJ2-1
V gene: TRBV2
D gene: -
CDR3 DNA: TGTGCCAGCAGAAGTATCTGGGCCGGGAGCTCCTACAATGAGCAGTTCTTC
CDR3 protein: CASRSIWAGSSYNEQFF

clone size: -
J gene: TRBJ1-5
V gene: TRBV2
D gene: TRBD1
CDR3 DNA: TGTGCCAGCAGGGAAGGACAGGGTGGAACGCATTTT
CDR3 protein: CASREGQGGTHF

clone size: -
J gene: TRBJ1-1
V gene: TRBV28
D gene: -
CDR3 DNA: TGTGTCTCGGCGGGGGGATGGACTGAAGCTTTCTTT
CDR3 protein: CVSAGGWTEAFF

clone size: -
J gene: TRBJ2-1
V gene: TRBV28
D gene: TRBD2
CDR3 DNA: TGTGCCTGCACTCCTAAGGGCCTAGCGGGAGGCAATGAGCAGTTCTTC
CDR3 protein: CACTPKGLAGGNEQFF

clone size: -
J gene: TRBJ1-4
V gene: TRBV5-5
D gene: TRBD1
CDR3 DNA: TGTGCCAGCAGCTTCCCCGGACAGGGGAATGAAAAACTGTTTTTT
CDR3 protein: CASSFPGQGNEKLFF

clone size: -
J gene: TRBJ1-6
V gene: TRBV5-6
D gene: TRBD1
CDR3 DNA: TGTGCCAGCAGCCACGGACAGGGCAGGGAATCACCCCTCCACTTT
CDR3 protein: CASSHGQGRESPLHF

clone size: -
J gene: TRBJ1-2
V gene: TRBV13
D gene: TRBD1
CDR3 DNA: TGTGCCAGCAGCTCGGGACAGGGGGTTGGGGGCTACACCTTC
CDR3 protein: CASSSGQGVGGYTF

clone size: -
J gene: TRBJ1-1
V gene: TRBV18
D gene: -
CDR3 DNA: TGTGCCAGCTCACCATGGGAGACAAGGACCCTGAACACTGAAGCTTTCTTT
CDR3 protein: CASSPWETRTLNTEAFF

clone size: -
J gene: TRBJ2-3
V gene: TRBV19
D gene: -
CDR3 DNA: TGTGCCAGTAGCGGTTCTAGCACAGATACGCAGTATTTT
CDR3 protein: CASSGSSTDTQYF

clone size: -
J gene: TRBJ1-1
V gene: TRBV6-5
D gene: -
CDR3 DNA: TGTGCCACCAAACTACAGCGGACGAACACTGAAGCTTTCTTT
CDR3 protein: CATKLQRTNTEAFF

clone size: -
J gene: TRBJ1-1
V gene: TRBV7-3
D gene: -
CDR3 DNA: TGTGCCAGCAGCCAAAACTTTGGCACTGAAGCTTTCTTT
CDR3 protein: CASSQNFGTEAFF